Listed here are 4 T cell receptor beta chains from one sample, sequenced in a study of T-cell reconstitution after alpha-beta-depleted transplantation in children. Unique molecular identifiers were incorporated during preparation of the TCRbeta library. TCRdb reprocessed the PCR reads with MiXCR, giving one entry per CDR3 protein. Altogether around 450,000 distinct CDR3 sequences are present, around 15% being singletons, with the ten largest covering roughly 29%. Sequencing was performed on PBMCs, mostly from graft donor cells, taken 360 days after TCRalphabeta/CD19-depleted stem cell transplant. The source of these receptors is a boy in the first two years of life who had a stem cell transplant for Wiskott-Aldrich syndrome, so the T cells may come from the graft donor.

This clonotype has a handful of counts. The CDR3 coding sequence is TGTGCCAGCAGCTTACTTTCAGGATTTGGAAATGAGCAGTTCTTC. This encodes CASSLLSGFGNEQFF. This chain joins TRBV7-9 and TRBJ2-1; D is undetermined. The germline V gene has CDR1 SEHNR and CDR2 FQNEAQ (reference sequence). Trimming removed 2 bases from V and 7 bases from J, with 15 bases in between. The CDR3 is 15 residues long.

The rearrangement joins TRBV18 to TRBJ2-4; no clear D gene. Germline assignment: CDR1 KGHSH and CDR2 LQKENI. This CDR3 spans 16 amino acids. Trimming took off 5 bases at V and 6 bases at J, with 20 bases between the two ends. Here the CDR3 DNA reads TGTGCCAGCTCATACAACGCCGGAAGGGTTGGAAACATTCAGTACTTC. Residues: CASSYNAGRVGNIQYF.

This chain uses TRBV24-1 with TRBJ1-5; D call uncertain. CDR3 size: 14 residues. Between the trimmed V and J ends, which lost 9 bases and 4 bases, there was a span of 15 bases. CDR1 is KGHDR, CDR2 SFDVKD, per germline. The CDR3: CATSPRGVNQPQHF. The DNA for the CDR3 is TGTGCCACCTCCCCACGGGGAGTGAATCAGCCCCAGCATTTT.

This clonotype was counted many times. The rearrangement uses TRBV28 and TRBJ2-2; 9 bases are shared with TRBD1. V shed 8 bases, J shed 4 bases, and the junction held 5 bases outside the gene matches. CDR1 MDHEN and CDR2 SYDVKM come from the germline V gene. The CDR3 covers 14 residues. The CDR3 spells CASEETGGTGELFF. For the CDR3, the DNA is TGTGCCAGCGAGGAGACAGGGGGCACCGGGGAGCTGTTTTTT.